These 30 T cell receptor beta chains originate from one sample sequenced in a study of pediatric ulcerative colitis. Profiled with immunoSEQ multiplex PCR; TCRdb holds only in-frame clones, not every one. The sample lists 20,000 to 25,000 clones; about two thirds were seen once. Rectal tissue came from one to two pinch biopsies taken at colonoscopy. The material sequenced was gut tissue. Receptors originate from a boy between 10 and 17 years old with severe ulcerative colitis.

The genes are TRBV19 and TRBJ1-2; the match to TRBD1 covers 8 bases. Per germline, CDR1 LNHDA and CDR2 SQIVND (reference sequence). After removal of 11 bases from V and 8 bases from J, the junction contained 7 bases not matched to a gene. CDR3 size: 11 residues. As DNA, the CDR3 is TGTGCCGTTAGGACAGGGATAGGCTACACCTTC. Protein sequence: CAVRTGIGYTF.

The chain uses TRBV4-3 and TRBJ2-1; 10 nucleotides align to TRBD2. Per the germline V gene, CDR1 is LGHNA and CDR2 is YSLEER. CDR3 length equals 16 residues. J was trimmed by 3 bases and V by 4 bases; bases with no gene match: 6. CDR3: CASSRLLAGIYNEQFF. The CDR3 nucleotides read TGCGCCAGCAGCCGCTTACTAGCGGGGATCTACAATGAGCAGTTCTTC.

The gene calls are TRBV9 and TRBJ1-6, with a weak D call TRBD1 (5 bases). V dropped 1 base and J dropped 10 bases, with 12 bases sitting between them. This CDR3 has 14 amino acids. Germline V lookup: CDR1 SGDLS, CDR2 YYNGEE. The CDR3 DNA follows: TGTGCCAGCAGCGTAACGCAGGGCCAGTCACCCCTCCACTTT. Residues: CASSVTQGQSPLHF. Combining the CDR3 with reference TRBV9 and TRBJ1-6 gives the whole variable domain DSGVTQTPKHLITATGQRVTLRCSPRSGDLSVYWYQQSLDQGLQFLIQYYNGEERAKGNILERFSAQQFPDLHSELNLSSLELGDSALYFCASSVTQGQSPLHFGNGTRLTVT.

The chain couples TRBV9 to TRBJ2-5; either TRBD1 or TRBD2 may fit D (6 bases each). Per germline, CDR1 SGDLS and CDR2 YYNGEE. Trimming took 0 bases from V and 7 from J, leaving 19 bases between them. The CDR3 spans 16 residues. CDR3 region: CASSVDVLGGSGTQYF. CDR3 DNA sequence: TGTGCCAGCAGCGTAGATGTCCTGGGGGGCTCGGGGACCCAGTACTTC. Full variable domain (remainder filled in from reference TRBV9 and TRBJ2-5): DSGVTQTPKHLITATGQRVTLRCSPRSGDLSVYWYQQSLDQGLQFLIQYYNGEERAKGNILERFSAQQFPDLHSELNLSSLELGDSALYFCASSVDVLGGSGTQYFGPGTRLLVL.

The rearrangement uses TRBV30 and TRBJ1-1; a possible D gene is TRBD1 (6 bases). V lost 4 bases to trimming and J lost 8 bases, with 20 bases between them. The CDR3 runs to 14 residues. Germline V gene data show CDR1 as GTSNPN and CDR2 as SVGIG (reference sequence). The DNA for the CDR3 is TGTGCCTGGAATGGGCGCGGTTGGGGGCCGGAAGCTTTCTTT. Its translation is CAWNGRGWGPEAFF.

The V gene is TRBV27, the J gene TRBJ2-5; no definite D call. Trimming left V 8 bases short and J 2 bases short, with 12 bases between. Looked up from germline, CDR1 is MNHEY and CDR2 is SMNVEV (reference sequence). The length of the CDR3 is 13 residues. CDR3 in amino acids: CASRRPNQETQYF. The CDR3, as DNA: TGTGCCAGCCGCCGGCCTAATCAAGAGACCCAGTACTTC.

This chain links TRBV30 with TRBJ1-1; 10 bases map to TRBD1. J was trimmed by 4 bases and V by 3 bases; bases with no gene match: 14. The CDR3 totals 17 residues. Germline CDR1 reads GTSNPN; CDR2 reads SVGIG (reference sequence). The CDR3 region has the DNA TGTGCCTGGAGGATACGACAGGGGGCGGTAAGAAGCACTGAAGCTTTCTTT. Protein sequence: CAWRIRQGAVRSTEAFF.

The genes are TRBV5-1 and TRBJ2-1; D is undetermined. Deletions cut 6 bases from V and 4 bases from J, with 23 bases between. This CDR3 comprises 17 residues. Germline values: CDR1 SGHRS, CDR2 YFSETQ. DNA for the CDR3: TGCGCCAGCAAGTCGGGCTTAGGGTCCGTGGAATACAATGAGCAGTTCTTC. Translating gives CASKSGLGSVEYNEQFF.

The genes are TRBV7-9 and TRBJ2-1; TRBD2 is a possible D gene (5 bases). The CDR3 consists of 13 residues. Per germline, CDR1 SEHNR and CDR2 FQNEAQ (reference sequence). V gave up 5 bases and J gave up 6 bases, with 11 bases separating them. The CDR3 DNA is TGTGCCAGCAGCCCCCGGGGTAGCAATGAGCAGTTCTTC. It specifies CASSPRGSNEQFF. Full variable domain (missing parts from reference TRBV7-9 and TRBJ2-1): DTGVSQNPRHKITKRGQNVTFRCDPISEHNRLYWYRQTLGQGPEFLTYFQNEAQLEKSRLLSDRFSAERPKGSFSTLEIQRTEQGDSAMYLCASSPRGSNEQFFGPGTRLTVL.

The J gene is TRBJ1-6, the V gene TRBV7-2; D unclear. CDR1 SGHTA and CDR2 FQGNSA come from the germline V gene. V gave up 2 bases and J gave up 10 bases, with 9 bases separating them. The CDR3 is made up of 13 amino acids. Here the CDR3 DNA reads TGTGCCAGCAGCTTAAGGAGAGACTCACCCCTCCACTTT. The encoded protein is CASSLRRDSPLHF.

The chain has TRBV10-3 and TRBJ2-7; TRBD1 agrees at 9 bases. The germline V gene encodes CDR1 ENHRY and CDR2 SYGVKD. This CDR3 has 13 residues. V trimming: 7 bases; J trimming: 3 bases; junction bases outside the gene matches: 4. Written as DNA, the CDR3 is TGTGCCATCAACGGACAGGGGATCTACGAGCAGTACTTC. It yields the protein CAINGQGIYEQYF.

This chain connects TRBV6-4 to TRBJ1-5; D is unclear. Germline V gene sequence: CDR1 MRHNA, CDR2 SNTAGT. The CDR3 has 15 amino acids. V gave up 4 bases and J gave up 1 base, with 11 bases separating them. CDR3 sequence (DNA): TGTGCCAGCAGTGCAACAGCGTCGAGCAATCAGCCCCAGCATTTT. Its translation: CASSATASSNQPQHF.

The J gene is TRBJ2-1, the V gene TRBV1; whether TRBD2, the table's D call, matches the DNA was not checked. TRBV1 corresponds to a pseudogene. CDR3 length equals 16 residues. The CDR3 reads CTSSHHLSGGVNEQFF. As DNA, the CDR3 is TGCACCAGCAGCCACCATCTGAGCGGGGGAGTGAATGAGCAGTTCTTC.

The chain uses TRBV6-1 and TRBJ2-1, with 7 bases identical to TRBD1. The CDR3 has 13 amino acids. The ends lost 5 bases at V and 9 bases at J; junction bases unmatched: 7. Germline assignment: CDR1 MNHNS and CDR2 SASEGT. The CDR3 loop reads CASSTQTGTEQFF. The CDR3 bases are TGTGCCAGCAGTACCCAGACAGGGACTGAGCAGTTCTTC.

This clone was counted once. The chain combines TRBV9 with TRBJ1-2; D possibly corresponds to TRBD1 (5 bases). Germline-derived CDR1 and CDR2 are SGDLS and YYNGEE. Trimming took 0 bases from V and 4 from J, leaving 10 bases between them. This CDR3 contains 14 residues. The CDR3 DNA reads as TGTGCCAGCAGCGTAGGCCCCCAGGGCTATGGCTACACCTTC. It encodes CASSVGPQGYGYTF.

In its sample, this clone was seen once. An end of the junction does not agree with germline; a read error may underlie this. This chain uses TRBV2 with TRBJ1-5; TRBD1 agrees at 9 bases. This CDR3 region has 18 residues. CDR1 is SNHLY and CDR2 is FYNNEI in the germline V gene. The DNA of the CDR3 is TGTGCCAGCAGGGAAGACACAGGGGGCGCGAATCCGAGTCAGCCCCAGCATTTT. Translated, it gives CASREDTGGANPSQPQHF.

The rearrangement joins TRBV4-3 to TRBJ2-1, with D perhaps assigned TRBD1 or TRBD2 (5 bases each). CDR1 is LGHNA and CDR2 is YSLEER in the germline V gene. Trimming stripped 4 bases from V and 3 bases from J, with 13 bases between. The CDR3 has 15 amino acids. CDR3 nucleotides: TGCGCCAGCAGCCTGAAGCTGGGACGCTACAATGAGCAGTTCTTC. Translation gives CASSLKLGRYNEQFF.

The chain combines TRBV5-1 with TRBJ2-7; D is unclear. Germline values: CDR1 SGHRS, CDR2 YFSETQ. CDR3 length: 14 amino acids. V lost 4 bases, J lost 5 bases, and 16 bases lay in between. For the CDR3, the DNA is TGCGCCAGCAGCCCCATGCCGGGCAGCGACGAGCAGTACTTC. Translated: CASSPMPGSDEQYF.

The chain recombines TRBV5-1 with TRBJ2-7; the D gene is possibly TRBD2 (7 bases). The CDR3 runs 13 residues. V was cut by 4 bases and J by 12 bases, with 20 bases left in between. Germline V gives CDR1 SGHRS, CDR2 YFSETQ. The DNA for the CDR3 is TGCGCCAGCAGCGGGACACCCGGGGGGCCCCGGTACTTC. The encoded protein is CASSGTPGGPRYF.

In its sample, this clone is medium-sized (0.01 to 0.1%). The J gene is TRBJ2-7, the V gene TRBV18; a weak D match, TRBD1 (5 bases). V was clipped by 4 bases and J by 1 base, with 8 bases between them. Germline lookup yields CDR1 KGHSH and CDR2 LQKENI. The CDR3 runs to 13 residues. The CDR3 region has the DNA TGTGCCAGCTCACTTGACAGTTCCTACGAGCAGTACTTC. It yields the protein CASSLDSSYEQYF.

This sequence joins TRBV28 and TRBJ1-5; D is uncertain. Trimming stripped 5 bases from V and 6 bases from J, with 11 bases between. This CDR3 has 13 residues. Per the germline V gene, CDR1 is MDHEN and CDR2 is SYDVKM. CDR3 residues: CASSLLRSQPQHF. The CDR3 region has the DNA TGTGCCAGCAGTCTACTCAGGAGTCAGCCCCAGCATTTT. The full variable domain, completed using reference TRBV28 and TRBJ1-5, is DVKVTQSSRYLVKRTGEKVFLECVQDMDHENMFWYRQDPGLGLRLIYFSYDVKMKEKGDIPEGYSVSREKKERFSLILESASTNQTSMYLCASSLLRSQPQHFGDGTRLSIL.

The gene calls are TRBV9 and TRBJ2-5; TRBD1 might be the D (5 bases). The CDR3 has 15 residues. V lost 4 bases and J 1 base, leaving 14 bases between the germline ends. In germline, CDR1 is SGDLS, CDR2 YYNGEE. The CDR3 sequence is CASSPQGAVQETQYF. Here the CDR3 DNA reads TGTGCCAGCAGCCCACAAGGGGCAGTCCAAGAGACCCAGTACTTC.

The gene calls are TRBV7-3 and TRBJ1-1; TRBD1 might be the D (6 bases). Trimming removed 2 bases at V and 3 bases at J, with 7 bases between. There are 13 residues in the CDR3. Per germline, CDR1 SGHTA and CDR2 FQGTGA. As DNA, the CDR3 is TGTGCCAGCAGCTTATGGACAGACACTGAAGCTTTCTTT. Protein: CASSLWTDTEAFF.

V is TRBV5-1 and J is TRBJ1-4; D uncertain. The CDR3 runs to 17 residues. Germline CDR1 is SGHRS and CDR2 is YFSETQ. Trimming pared 4 bases from V and 0 bases from J, leaving 16 bases between. The CDR3 DNA is TGCGCCAGCAGCCTCCGGCTTAACAGTGCAACTAATGAAAAACTGTTTTTT. Translating it yields CASSLRLNSATNEKLFF. Full variable domain (outside the CDR3, taken from reference TRBV5-1 and TRBJ1-4): KAGVTQTPRYLIKTRGQQVTLSCSPISGHRSVSWYQQTPGQGLQFLFEYFSETQRNKGNFPGRFSGRQFSNSRSEMNVSTLELGDSALYLCASSLRLNSATNEKLFFGSGTQLSVL.

V gene TRBV5-6 combines with J gene TRBJ2-7; 8 bases are a match to TRBD1. The CDR3 spans 15 residues. V was pared by 0 bases and J by 6 bases, with 8 bases of the junction left unmatched. Per germline, CDR1 SGHDT and CDR2 YYEEEE. CDR3 sequence: CASSLGLGQGREQYF. CDR3 DNA sequence: TGTGCCAGCAGCTTGGGGCTTGGACAGGGTCGCGAGCAGTACTTC.

J is TRBJ2-2 and V is TRBV2, with a weak D call TRBD1 (5 bases). Trimming stripped 5 bases from V and 2 bases from J, with 12 bases between. This CDR3 region has 15 residues. Germline V CDR1 and CDR2: SNHLY, FYNNEI. The CDR3 sequence is CASSTDRINTGELFF. In nucleotides, the CDR3 is TGTGCCAGCAGTACCGACAGAATAAACACCGGGGAGCTGTTTTTT. Based on the CDR3 plus reference TRBV2 and TRBJ2-2, the full variable domain is EPEVTQTPSHQVTQMGQEVILRCVPISNHLYFYWYRQILGQKVEFLVSFYNNEISEKSEIFDDQFSVERPDGSNFTLKIRSTKLEDSAMYFCASSTDRINTGELFFGEGSRLTVL.

The gene calls are TRBV2 and TRBJ1-4; D possibly corresponds to TRBD1 (6 bases). Looked up from germline, CDR1 is SNHLY and CDR2 is FYNNEI. Trimming stripped 6 bases from V and 5 bases from J, with 13 bases between. The CDR3 loop spans 14 amino acids. CDR3 residues: CASSKDSFNEKLFF. The CDR3 nucleotides read TGTGCCAGCAGCAAGGACAGTTTCAATGAAAAACTGTTTTTT. The complete variable domain, with remaining parts taken from reference TRBV2 and TRBJ1-4, reads EPEVTQTPSHQVTQMGQEVILRCVPISNHLYFYWYRQILGQKVEFLVSFYNNEISEKSEIFDDQFSVERPDGSNFTLKIRSTKLEDSAMYFCASSKDSFNEKLFFGSGTQLSVL.

The chain combines TRBV4-3 with TRBJ2-6; D is undetermined. The length of the CDR3 is 18 residues. In germline, CDR1 is LGHNA, CDR2 YSLEER. V shed 1 base and J shed 0 bases, with 13 bases lying between them. CDR3 sequence reads: CASSQVIGSSSGANVLTF. The CDR3 DNA follows: TGCGCCAGCAGCCAAGTTATTGGGTCGAGCTCTGGGGCCAACGTCCTGACTTTC.

The CDR3, as DNA: TGTGCCATCAGTGAGGCGCTAGGGGGGGAAGGGACCCAGTACTTC. Its protein is CAISEALGGEGTQYF. The rearrangement joins TRBV10-3 to TRBJ2-5; D possibly corresponds to TRBD2 (7 bases). CDR1 is ENHRY, CDR2 SYGVKD, per germline. Trimming cost V 2 bases and J 7 bases, with 17 bases left between them. The CDR3 loop spans 15 amino acids.

The CDR3 nucleotides are TGTGCCAGCAGTTACAGGGGTGGAAGGGTGTCACCCCTCCACTTT. Encoded protein: CASSYRGGRVSPLHF. V and J are TRBV6-5 and TRBJ1-6; the D gene is possibly TRBD1 (5 bases). CDR1 is MNHEY, CDR2 SVGAGI, per germline. The CDR3 length is 15 residues. Trimming removed 2 bases at V and 10 bases at J, with 15 bases between.